This TCR beta chain was captured by sequencing in a study of cytomegalovirus exposure and HLA in healthy donors. The PCR used 60 Vbeta and 13 Jbeta primers. Profiled with immunoSEQ multiplex PCR; TCRdb holds only in-frame clones, not every one. This repertoire includes about 130,000 clones. The germline V and J ends were trimmed by 3 bases and 0 bases, with 21 bases remaining between them. The CDR3 totals 19 residues. Germline values: CDR1 MDHEN, CDR2 SYDVKM. The clonotype originates from an older woman in good health and CMV-seronegative. The chain couples TRBV28 to TRBJ1-3; unclear D gene. Sequencing input: PBMCs. The CDR3, as DNA: TGTGCCAGCAGTTTTGGGTTGGTATCCGGGGAGCGCTCTGGAAACACCATATATTTT. Residues: CASSFGLVSGERSGNTIYF.